This T cell receptor (beta chain) was sequenced in a study of blood T cell repertoires in COVID-19. Clones were read by immunoSEQ multiplex PCR, and TCRdb kept only the in-frame ones, dropping some. The data show roughly 500,000 clones, with around nine tenths seen just once and 1.5% to 2% held by the top ten. Donors were grouped by their self-reported clinical history. The sample was PBMCs or T cells enriched from blood (not recorded which). This clonotype was obtained from a woman aged 40 to 50 who had recovered from COVID-19.

CDR3 residues: CASSLGTLGGTEAFF. The CDR3 region has the DNA TGTGCCAGCAGCTTAGGGACGTTGGGGGGGACTGAAGCTTTCTTT. The chain employs TRBV13 and TRBJ1-1, with D possibly TRBD1 on 5 matching bases. Germline V gives CDR1 PRHDT, CDR2 FYEKMQ (reference sequence). The CDR3 consists of 15 residues. Trimming pared 0 bases from V and 5 bases from J, leaving 13 bases between.